Each of the 25 T cell receptor beta chains below was sequenced from the same sample in a study of cytomegalovirus exposure and HLA in healthy donors. Primers included in the PCR were 60 Vbeta and 13 Jbeta primers. Measured with immunoSEQ multiplex PCR; TCRdb has only the in-frame clones, and not every one. Found here are about 60,000 clones, approximately 80% of them singletons; the top ten hold 3% to 4%. The sequenced material came from PBMCs. These receptors were obtained from a woman aged 40-49 years in good health and CMV-seropositive.

The chain carries TRBV11-2 and TRBJ2-7; 7 positions agree with TRBD2. Unmatched junction bases numbered 3, after V lost 4 bases and J lost 3 bases. Germline V CDR1 and CDR2: SGHAT, FQNNGV. The CDR3 loop spans 13 amino acids. Here the CDR3 DNA reads TGTGCCAGCAGCTGGTCTAGCGGCTACGAGCAGTACTTC. This encodes CASSWSSGYEQYF.

The rearrangement uses TRBV5-4 and TRBJ1-1; D might be TRBD1 (5 bases). The CDR3 consists of 13 residues. The ends were cut back, 7 bases at V and 6 bases at J, with 16 bases in the middle. Germline V gives CDR1 SGHNT, CDR2 YYREEE (reference sequence). The DNA of the CDR3 is TGTGCCAGCCGGGAGGGGTCGAGCTCTGAAGCTTTCTTT. Translated: CASREGSSSEAFF.

J is TRBJ1-1 and V is TRBV29-1, with D uncertain. Trimming stripped 6 bases from V and 3 bases from J, with 11 bases between. The germline V gene has CDR1 SQVTM and CDR2 ANQGSEA. The CDR3 loop spans 12 amino acids. CDR3 sequence reads: CSVFGRDTEAFF. CDR3 DNA sequence: TGCAGCGTCTTCGGGAGGGACACTGAAGCTTTCTTT.

The chain uses TRBV5-4 and TRBJ2-7; perhaps TRBD1 as D (6 bases). With 5 bases removed from V and 4 bases from J, the gap between germline ends came to 13 bases. CDR3 length: 13 amino acids. In germline, CDR1 is SGHNT, CDR2 YYREEE (reference sequence). The chain's CDR3 is CASSSFQGYEQYF. The CDR3, as DNA: TGTGCCAGCAGTTCCTTCCAGGGGTACGAGCAGTACTTC.

This clone has a handful of counts. The chain links TRBV11-2 to TRBJ2-6, with D possibly being TRBD2 (5 bases). This CDR3 spans 16 amino acids. V was cut by 0 bases and J by 0 bases, with 6 bases left in between. Germline V lookup: CDR1 SGHAT, CDR2 FQNNGV. The CDR3 here is CASSLEGGSGANVLTF. The CDR3, as DNA: TGTGCCAGCAGCTTAGAAGGAGGCTCTGGGGCCAACGTCCTGACTTTC. The full variable domain, with the rest looked up from reference TRBV11-2 and TRBJ2-6, is EAGVAQSPRYKIIEKRQSVAFWCNPISGHATLYWYQQILGQGPKLLIQFQNNGVVDDSQLPKDRFSAERLKGVDSTLKIQPAKLEDSAVYLCASSLEGGSGANVLTFGAGSRLTVL.

The V call is TRBV6-1, the J call TRBJ1-6; 8 nucleotides line up with TRBD1. V was pared by 7 bases and J by 7 bases, with 6 bases of the junction left unmatched. CDR3 length: 14 amino acids. The germline CDR1 and CDR2 sequences are MNHNS and SASEGT. CDR3 DNA: TGTGCCAGCATTCAGGGGGCCGAGAATTCACCCCTCCACTTT. Protein product: CASIQGAENSPLHF.

The rearrangement joins TRBV18 to TRBJ2-3; TRBD2 agrees at 12 bases. With 3 bases clipped from V and 5 bases from J, the junction kept 3 bases outside the gene matches. The germline V gene has CDR1 KGHSH and CDR2 LQKENI. This CDR3 contains 15 residues. The CDR3: CASSPLAGGEDTQYF. The CDR3 DNA is TGTGCCAGCTCACCGCTAGCGGGGGGGGAAGATACGCAGTATTTT. Based on the CDR3 plus reference TRBV18 and TRBJ2-3, the full variable domain is NAGVMQNPRHLVRRRGQEARLRCSPMKGHSHVYWYRQLPEEGLKFMVYLQKENIIDESGMPKERFSAEFPKEGPSILRIQQVVRGDSAAYFCASSPLAGGEDTQYFGPGTRLTVL.

This clone was detected only a few times. The chain has TRBV4-3 and TRBJ2-2; TRBD2 agrees at 15 bases. The junction had 5 bases not matched to a gene; V was cut back by 3 bases and J by 0 bases. This CDR3 spans 19 amino acids. CDR1 and CDR2 (germline): LGHNA, YSLEER. Here the CDR3 DNA reads TGCGCCAGCAGCCAGGGGACTAGCGGGGGGTTCGCGAACACCGGGGAGCTGTTTTTT. Translating gives CASSQGTSGGFANTGELFF.

The chain uses TRBV5-5 and TRBJ2-7; TRBD2 agrees at 7 bases. Germline CDR1 and CDR2: SGHKS and YYEKEE (reference sequence). Trimming removed 0 bases from V and 4 bases from J; junction bases left unmatched: 4. This CDR3 is built from 14 residues. The CDR3 sequence: CASSLGGREYEQYF. DNA of the CDR3: TGTGCCAGCAGCTTGGGGGGGAGGGAGTACGAGCAGTACTTC.

The chain uses TRBV6-1 and TRBJ1-2, with D possibly TRBD1 on 5 matching bases. The ends were cut back, 7 bases at V and 3 bases at J, with 18 bases in the middle. Germline-derived CDR1 and CDR2 are MNHNS and SASEGT. The CDR3 length is 15 residues. The CDR3 protein is CASTSPRGNDYGYTF. CDR3 DNA sequence: TGTGCCAGCACCTCCCCGCGGGGGAATGACTATGGCTACACCTTC.

This clone was recorded only once. In DNA form, the CDR3 reads TGTGCCAGCAGCGTAACACATTTAAACACCGGGGAGCTGTTTTTT. This encodes CASSVTHLNTGELFF. This rearrangement joins TRBV9 to TRBJ2-2; unclear D gene. This CDR3 region has 15 residues. V dropped 1 base and J dropped 2 bases, with 9 bases sitting between them. Germline-derived CDR1 and CDR2 are SGDLS and YYNGEE.

The chain couples TRBV5-4 to TRBJ1-1, with D unclear. V lost 2 bases and J 10 bases, leaving 15 bases between the germline ends. Germline V gene data show CDR1 as SGHNT and CDR2 as YYREEE (reference sequence). This CDR3 is 13 amino acids long. In DNA form, the CDR3 reads TGTGCCAGCAGCTTTTCCGGCGGCGGAGCAGCTTTCTTT. Amino acid sequence: CASSFSGGGAAFF.

This clone was picked up a small number of times. The V and J genes are TRBV4-2 and TRBJ2-5, with 7 bases aligning to TRBD1. Germline V CDR1 and CDR2: LGHNA, YNFKEQ. Trimming took 4 bases from V and 2 from J; bases not matched to a gene: 7. The CDR3 is 15 amino acids. The CDR3 DNA reads TGTGCCAGCAGCCTTGGGACAGTCCTACAAGAGACCCAGTACTTC. The encoded protein is CASSLGTVLQETQYF.

The V gene is TRBV5-1, the J gene TRBJ1-1; no firm D call. The germline CDR1 and CDR2 sequences are SGHRS and YFSETQ. The CDR3 is made up of 15 amino acids. The V and J ends lost 4 bases and 0 bases respectively, with 13 bases between them. The CDR3 protein is CASSQNPRVNTEAFF. CDR3 in DNA: TGCGCCAGCAGCCAAAACCCGAGAGTGAACACTGAAGCTTTCTTT.

For this clone: The junction differs from germline at one of its ends, possibly a read error. The chain is built from TRBV6-4 and TRBJ1-5, with D unclear. Germline V gene lookup returns CDR1 MRHNA and CDR2 SNTAGT. The CDR3 length is 13 residues. The chain's CDR3 is CAGSPSPNQPQHF. The CDR3, as DNA: TGTGCCGGCAGCCCGAGCCCCAATCAGCCCCAGCATTTT.

This clone was found a few times. The chain combines TRBV4-1 with TRBJ2-4; 8 positions match TRBD1. Germline V gives CDR1 MGHRA, CDR2 YSYEKL. V lost 0 bases to trimming and J lost 5 bases; unmatched junction nucleotides: 6. CDR3 length: 16 residues. CDR3 in amino acids: CASSQEEDRDQNIQYF. The CDR3 bases are TGCGCCAGCAGCCAAGAGGAGGACAGGGATCAAAACATTCAGTACTTC.

This CDR3 is CASSRWGFNQPQHF. The CDR3 DNA is TGTGCCAGCAGCCGTTGGGGCTTCAATCAGCCCCAGCATTTT. The chain carries TRBV5-6 and TRBJ1-5; tentative D call: TRBD1 (5 bases). Trimming pared 4 bases from V and 3 bases from J, leaving 11 bases between. The CDR3 length is 14 residues. Germline CDR1 SGHDT, CDR2 YYEEEE.

CDR3 in DNA: TGTGCCAGCAGCTTATCGGGCTCCTATAATTCACCCCTCCACTTT. This sequence encodes CASSLSGSYNSPLHF. This rearrangement joins TRBV5-4 to TRBJ1-6; the D is unclear. The CDR3 consists of 15 residues. Germline CDR1 and CDR2: SGHNT and YYREEE (reference sequence). Trimming removed 2 bases from V and 0 bases from J, with 6 bases in between.

This chain uses TRBV4-3 with TRBJ2-1; 10 nucleotides match TRBD1. With V trimmed by 1 base and J by 7 bases, 10 bases remained unmatched. The CDR3 has 17 amino acids. CDR1 and CDR2 from the germline V gene are LGHNA and YSLEER. CDR3 loop: CASSQGVGTGDYNEQFF. The CDR3 coding sequence is TGCGCCAGCAGCCAAGGGGTCGGGACAGGGGACTATAATGAGCAGTTCTTC.

The chain combines TRBV19 with TRBJ2-5; D gene uncertain. CDR3 length equals 14 residues. Trimming pared 5 bases from V and 5 bases from J, leaving 15 bases between. Per germline, CDR1 LNHDA and CDR2 SQIVND (reference sequence). The CDR3 DNA sequence: TGTGCCAGTAGTGTAAGTCGGGTTCAGGAGACCCAGTACTTC. Amino acids: CASSVSRVQETQYF.

The chain couples TRBV7-8 to TRBJ2-5, with D tentatively TRBD1 (5 bases). The CDR3 has 16 residues. Per the germline V gene, CDR1 is SGHVS and CDR2 is FQNEAQ. V gave up 7 bases and J gave up 2 bases, with 20 bases separating them. The CDR3 bases are TGTGCCAGCACCCGACAGAGAACGTATCTACAAGAGACCCAGTACTTC. Translation gives CASTRQRTYLQETQYF.

V is TRBV5-6 and J is TRBJ1-2; D is possibly TRBD1 (5 bases). The CDR3 runs to 13 residues. Germline V gene sequence: CDR1 SGHDT, CDR2 YYEEEE. Trimming cost V 4 bases and J 10 bases, with 17 bases left between them. As DNA, the CDR3 is TGTGCCAGCAGCCGCAGGGTTATACCAGCCTACACCTTC. It codes for CASSRRVIPAYTF. The full variable domain, its missing parts supplied by reference TRBV5-6 and TRBJ1-2, is DAGVTQSPTHLIKTRGQQVTLRCSPKSGHDTVSWYQQALGQGPQFIFQYYEEEERQRGNFPDRFSGHQFPNYSSELNVNALLLGDSALYLCASSRRVIPAYTFGSGTRLTVV.

This chain links TRBV6-5 with TRBJ1-1; D gene uncertain. CDR3 length equals 11 residues. Deletions cut 5 bases from V and 8 bases from J, with 9 bases between. The germline V gene has CDR1 MNHEY and CDR2 SVGAGI. CDR3 amino acids: CASSQANEAFF. The DNA for the CDR3 is TGTGCCAGCAGTCAGGCGAACGAAGCTTTCTTT.

The chain employs TRBV7-3 and TRBJ2-7, with TRBD2 as a possible D gene (7 bases). This CDR3 comprises 15 residues. V lost 0 bases and J 3 bases, leaving 12 bases between the germline ends. CDR1 is SGHTA and CDR2 is FQGTGA in the germline V gene. In nucleotides, the CDR3 is TGTGCCAGCAGCTTAACCTCGGGGGGCAACTACGAGCAGTACTTC. Encoded protein: CASSLTSGGNYEQYF. The complete variable domain, with remaining parts taken from reference TRBV7-3 and TRBJ2-7, reads GAGVSQTPSNKVTEKGKYVELRCDPISGHTALYWYRQSLGQGPEFLIYFQGTGAADDSGLPNDRFFAVRPEGSVSTLKIQRTERGDSAVYLCASSLTSGGNYEQYFGPGTRLTVT.

The J gene is TRBJ2-3, the V gene TRBV19; D unresolved. Trimming removed 5 bases from V and 0 bases from J, with 9 bases in between. Germline CDR1 and CDR2: LNHDA and SQIVND (reference sequence). The CDR3 extends over 14 amino acids. The CDR3, as DNA: TGTGCCAGTAGTCCTCAGGCTAGCACAGATACGCAGTATTTT. Its translation is CASSPQASTDTQYF.